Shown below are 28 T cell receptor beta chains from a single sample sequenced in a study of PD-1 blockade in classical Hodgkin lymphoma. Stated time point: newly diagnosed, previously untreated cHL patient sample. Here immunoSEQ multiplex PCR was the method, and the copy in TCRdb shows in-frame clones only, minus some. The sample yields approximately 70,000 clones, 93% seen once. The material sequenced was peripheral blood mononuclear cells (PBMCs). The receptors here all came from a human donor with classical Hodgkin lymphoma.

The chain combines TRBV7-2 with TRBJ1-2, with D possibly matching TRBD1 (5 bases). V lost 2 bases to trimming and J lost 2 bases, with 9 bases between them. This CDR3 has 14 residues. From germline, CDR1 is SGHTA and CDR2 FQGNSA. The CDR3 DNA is TGTGCCAGCAGCTTAACAGGTGTAAACTATGGCTACACCTTC. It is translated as CASSLTGVNYGYTF.

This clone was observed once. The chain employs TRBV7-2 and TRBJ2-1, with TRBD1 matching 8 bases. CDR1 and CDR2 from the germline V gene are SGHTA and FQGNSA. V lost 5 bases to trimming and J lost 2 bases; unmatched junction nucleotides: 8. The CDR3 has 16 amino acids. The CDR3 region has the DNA TGTGCCAGCAGCACAAGGACAGGGTGGGCCTACAATGAGCAGTTCTTC. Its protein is CASSTRTGWAYNEQFF.

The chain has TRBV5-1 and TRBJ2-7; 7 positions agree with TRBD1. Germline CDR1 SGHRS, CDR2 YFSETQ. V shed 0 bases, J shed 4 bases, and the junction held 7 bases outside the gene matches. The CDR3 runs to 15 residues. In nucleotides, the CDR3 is TGCGCCAGCAGCTTGGAGGGGGCCCTTTTTTACGAGCAGTACTTC. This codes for CASSLEGALFYEQYF. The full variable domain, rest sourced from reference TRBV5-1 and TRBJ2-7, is KAGVTQTPRYLIKTRGQQVTLSCSPISGHRSVSWYQQTPGQGLQFLFEYFSETQRNKGNFPGRFSGRQFSNSRSEMNVSTLELGDSALYLCASSLEGALFYEQYFGPGTRLTVT.

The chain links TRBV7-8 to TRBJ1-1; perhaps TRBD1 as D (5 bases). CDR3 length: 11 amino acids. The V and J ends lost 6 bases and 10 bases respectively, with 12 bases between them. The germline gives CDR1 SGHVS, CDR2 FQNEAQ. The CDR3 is CASRTDSGAFF. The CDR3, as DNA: TGTGCCAGCAGAACTGACAGTGGAGCTTTCTTT.

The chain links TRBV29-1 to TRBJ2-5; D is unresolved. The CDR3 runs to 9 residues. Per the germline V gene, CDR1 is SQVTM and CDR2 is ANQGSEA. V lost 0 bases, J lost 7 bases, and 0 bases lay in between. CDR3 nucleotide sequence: TGCAGCGTTGAAGAGACCCAGTACTTC. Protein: CSVEETQYF.

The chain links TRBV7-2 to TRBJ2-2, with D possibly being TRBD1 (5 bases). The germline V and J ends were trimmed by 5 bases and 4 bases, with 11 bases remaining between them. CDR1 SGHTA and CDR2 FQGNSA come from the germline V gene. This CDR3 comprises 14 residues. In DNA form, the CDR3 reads TGTGCCAGCAGCCCTACAGGAATCACCGGGGAGCTGTTTTTT. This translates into CASSPTGITGELFF.

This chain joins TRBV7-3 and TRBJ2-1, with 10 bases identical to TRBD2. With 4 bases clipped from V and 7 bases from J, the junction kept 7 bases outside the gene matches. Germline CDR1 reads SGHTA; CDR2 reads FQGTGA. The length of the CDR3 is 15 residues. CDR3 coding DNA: TGTGCCAGCAGCTACGGACTAGCGGTAGGGAATGAGCAGTTCTTC. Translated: CASSYGLAVGNEQFF.

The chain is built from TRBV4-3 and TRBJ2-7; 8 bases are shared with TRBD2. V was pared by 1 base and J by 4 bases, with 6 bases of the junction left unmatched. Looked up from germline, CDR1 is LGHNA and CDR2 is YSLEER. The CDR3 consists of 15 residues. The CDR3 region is CASSQAGGPMYEQYF. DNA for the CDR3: TGCGCCAGCAGCCAAGCGGGAGGGCCAATGTACGAGCAGTACTTC.

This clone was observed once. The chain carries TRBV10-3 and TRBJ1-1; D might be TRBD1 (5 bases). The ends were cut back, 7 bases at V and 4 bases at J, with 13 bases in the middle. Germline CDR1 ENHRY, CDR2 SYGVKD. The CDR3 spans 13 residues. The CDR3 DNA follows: TGTGCCATCAATTCTAACCAGGGCACTGAAGCTTTCTTT. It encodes CAINSNQGTEAFF.

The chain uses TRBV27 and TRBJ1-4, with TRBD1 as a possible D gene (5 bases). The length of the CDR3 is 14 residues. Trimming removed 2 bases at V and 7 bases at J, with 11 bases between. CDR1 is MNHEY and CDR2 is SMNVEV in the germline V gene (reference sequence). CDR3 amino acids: CASSLGGLSEKLFF. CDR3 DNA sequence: TGTGCCAGCAGTTTAGGGGGTCTCTCTGAAAAACTGTTTTTT.

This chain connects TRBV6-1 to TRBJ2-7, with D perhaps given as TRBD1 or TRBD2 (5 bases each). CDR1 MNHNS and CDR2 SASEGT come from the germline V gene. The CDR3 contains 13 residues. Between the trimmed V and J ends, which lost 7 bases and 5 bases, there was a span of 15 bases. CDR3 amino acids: CASNGRGTDEQYF. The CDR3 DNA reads TGTGCCAGCAATGGGAGAGGGACCGACGAGCAGTACTTC.

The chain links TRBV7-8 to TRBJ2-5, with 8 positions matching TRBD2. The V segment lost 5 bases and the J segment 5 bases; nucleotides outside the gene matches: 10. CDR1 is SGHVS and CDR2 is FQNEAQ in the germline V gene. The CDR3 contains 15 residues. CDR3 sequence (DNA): TGTGCCAGCAGCCTCTTGGGACTAGGTCGGGAGACCCAGTACTTC. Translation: CASSLLGLGRETQYF.

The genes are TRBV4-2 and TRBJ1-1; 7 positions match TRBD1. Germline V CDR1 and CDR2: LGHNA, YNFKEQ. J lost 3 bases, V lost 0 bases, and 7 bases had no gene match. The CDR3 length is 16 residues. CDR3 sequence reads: CASSQDVRQGDTEAFF. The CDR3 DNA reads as TGTGCCAGCAGCCAAGATGTTAGACAGGGTGACACTGAAGCTTTCTTT.

The CDR3 protein is CASSLGRQGGGYTF. In nucleotides, the CDR3 is TGTGCCAGCAGCTTAGGTAGGCAGGGCGGTGGCTACACCTTC. The chain carries TRBV7-2 and TRBJ1-2; weak D call: TRBD1 (5 bases). Trimming stripped 1 base from V and 7 bases from J, with 13 bases between. This CDR3 spans 14 amino acids. CDR1 is SGHTA, CDR2 FQGNSA, per germline.

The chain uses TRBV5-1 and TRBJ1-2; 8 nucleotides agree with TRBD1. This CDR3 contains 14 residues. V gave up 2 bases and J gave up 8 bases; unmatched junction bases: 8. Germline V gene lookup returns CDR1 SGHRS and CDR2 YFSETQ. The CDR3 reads CASSLGQGGGGYTF. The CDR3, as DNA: TGCGCCAGCAGCTTAGGACAGGGTGGAGGCGGCTACACCTTC.

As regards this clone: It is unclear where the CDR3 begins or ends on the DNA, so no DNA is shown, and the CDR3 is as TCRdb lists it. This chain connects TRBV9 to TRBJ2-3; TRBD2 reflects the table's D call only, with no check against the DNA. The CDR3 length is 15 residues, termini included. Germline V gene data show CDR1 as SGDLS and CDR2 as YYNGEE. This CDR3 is CASSVRFGGLDTQYF.

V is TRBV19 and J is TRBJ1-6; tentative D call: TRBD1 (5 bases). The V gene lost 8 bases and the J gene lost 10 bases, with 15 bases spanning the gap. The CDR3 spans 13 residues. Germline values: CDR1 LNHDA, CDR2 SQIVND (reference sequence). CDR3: CASGARVNSPLHF. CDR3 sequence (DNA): TGTGCCAGTGGGGCCAGGGTAAACTCACCCCTCCACTTT.

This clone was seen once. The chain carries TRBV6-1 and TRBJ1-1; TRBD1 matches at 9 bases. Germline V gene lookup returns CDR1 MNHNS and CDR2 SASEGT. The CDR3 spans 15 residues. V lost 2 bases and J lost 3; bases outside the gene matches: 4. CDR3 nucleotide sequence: TGTGCCAGCAGTGAACCTTGGACAGGGGACACTGAAGCTTTCTTT. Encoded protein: CASSEPWTGDTEAFF.

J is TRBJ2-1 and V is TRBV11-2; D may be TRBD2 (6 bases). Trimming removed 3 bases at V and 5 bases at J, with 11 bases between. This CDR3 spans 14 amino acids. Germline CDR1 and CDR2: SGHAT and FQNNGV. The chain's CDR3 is CASSLGLMNNEQFF. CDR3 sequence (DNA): TGTGCCAGCAGCTTGGGACTTATGAACAATGAGCAGTTCTTC.

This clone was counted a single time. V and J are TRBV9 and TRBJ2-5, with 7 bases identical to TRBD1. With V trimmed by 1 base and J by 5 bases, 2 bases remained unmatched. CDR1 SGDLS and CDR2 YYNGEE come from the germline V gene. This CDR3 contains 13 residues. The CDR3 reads CASSVTGAETQYF. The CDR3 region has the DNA TGTGCCAGCAGCGTAACAGGGGCGGAGACCCAGTACTTC.

CDR3 DNA sequence: TGTGCCAGCAGCCGTCGGCAGGGGAACACTGAAGCTTTCTTT. Translation gives CASSRRQGNTEAFF. The V gene is TRBV13, the J gene TRBJ1-1, with D possibly matching TRBD1 (5 bases). Trimming left V 5 bases short and J 1 base short, with 11 bases between. The CDR3 contains 14 residues. Germline lookup yields CDR1 PRHDT and CDR2 FYEKMQ (reference sequence).

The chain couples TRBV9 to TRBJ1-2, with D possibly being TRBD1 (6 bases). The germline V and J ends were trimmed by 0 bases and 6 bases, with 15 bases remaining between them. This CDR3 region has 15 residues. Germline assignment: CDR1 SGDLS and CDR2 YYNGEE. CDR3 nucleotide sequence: TGTGCCAGCAGCGTAGCTACAGGGTCTTTTCATGGCTACACCTTC. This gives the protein CASSVATGSFHGYTF. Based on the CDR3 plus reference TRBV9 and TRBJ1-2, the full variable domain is DSGVTQTPKHLITATGQRVTLRCSPRSGDLSVYWYQQSLDQGLQFLIQYYNGEERAKGNILERFSAQQFPDLHSELNLSSLELGDSALYFCASSVATGSFHGYTFGSGTRLTVV.

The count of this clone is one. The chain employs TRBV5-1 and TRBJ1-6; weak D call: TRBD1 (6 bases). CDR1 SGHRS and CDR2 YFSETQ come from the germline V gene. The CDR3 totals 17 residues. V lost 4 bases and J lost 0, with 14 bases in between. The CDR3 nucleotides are TGCGCCAGCAGCCCCGGTGGAGGGGGCTCCTATAATTCACCCCTCCACTTT. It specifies CASSPGGGGSYNSPLHF.

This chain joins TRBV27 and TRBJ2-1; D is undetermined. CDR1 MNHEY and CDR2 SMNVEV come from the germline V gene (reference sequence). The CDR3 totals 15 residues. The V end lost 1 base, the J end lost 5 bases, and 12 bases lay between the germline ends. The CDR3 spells CASSLYPPVNNEQFF. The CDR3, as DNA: TGTGCCAGCAGTTTATACCCCCCGGTAAACAATGAGCAGTTCTTC.

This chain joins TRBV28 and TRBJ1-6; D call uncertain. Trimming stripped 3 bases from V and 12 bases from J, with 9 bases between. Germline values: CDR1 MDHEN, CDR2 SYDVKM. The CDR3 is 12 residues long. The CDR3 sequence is CASSFGGLPLHF. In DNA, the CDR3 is TGTGCCAGCAGTTTCGGCGGACTACCCCTCCACTTT.

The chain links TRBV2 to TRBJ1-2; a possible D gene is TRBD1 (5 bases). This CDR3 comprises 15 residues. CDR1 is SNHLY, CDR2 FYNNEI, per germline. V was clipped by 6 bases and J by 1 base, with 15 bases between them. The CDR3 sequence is CASRGGDSFNYGYTF. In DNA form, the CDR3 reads TGTGCCAGCAGGGGGGGGGATTCCTTTAACTATGGCTACACCTTC.

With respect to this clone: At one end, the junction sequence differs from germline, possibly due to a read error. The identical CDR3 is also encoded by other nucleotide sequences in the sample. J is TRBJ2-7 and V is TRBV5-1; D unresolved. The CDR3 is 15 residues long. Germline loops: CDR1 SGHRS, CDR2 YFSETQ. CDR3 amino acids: CASSLAPGLVYEQYF. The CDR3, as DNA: TGCGCCAGCAGTTTGGCGCCCGGCCTGGTATACGAGCAGTACTTC.

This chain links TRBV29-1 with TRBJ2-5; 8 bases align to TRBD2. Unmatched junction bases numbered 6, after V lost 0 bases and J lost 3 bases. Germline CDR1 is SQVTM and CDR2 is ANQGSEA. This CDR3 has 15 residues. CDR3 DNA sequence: TGCAGCGTTGAAGACCCAGCGGGGGTGAAAGAGACCCAGTACTTC. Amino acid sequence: CSVEDPAGVKETQYF.